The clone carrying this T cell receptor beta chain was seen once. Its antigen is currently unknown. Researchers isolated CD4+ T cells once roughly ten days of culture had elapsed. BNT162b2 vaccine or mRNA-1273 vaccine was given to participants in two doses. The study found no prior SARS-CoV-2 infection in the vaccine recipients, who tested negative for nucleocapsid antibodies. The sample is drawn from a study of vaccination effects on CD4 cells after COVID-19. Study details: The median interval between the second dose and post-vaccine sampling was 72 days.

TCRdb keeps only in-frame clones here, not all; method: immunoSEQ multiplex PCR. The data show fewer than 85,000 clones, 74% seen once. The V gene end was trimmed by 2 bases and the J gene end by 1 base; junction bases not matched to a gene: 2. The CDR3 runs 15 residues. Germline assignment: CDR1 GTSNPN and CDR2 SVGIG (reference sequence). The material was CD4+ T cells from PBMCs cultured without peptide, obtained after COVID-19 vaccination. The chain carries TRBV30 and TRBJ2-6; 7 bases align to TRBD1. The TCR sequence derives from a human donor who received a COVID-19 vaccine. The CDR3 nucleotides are TGTGCCTGGAGTACACAGGGGTCTGGGGCCAACGTCCTGACTTTC. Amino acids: CAWSTQGSGANVLTF.